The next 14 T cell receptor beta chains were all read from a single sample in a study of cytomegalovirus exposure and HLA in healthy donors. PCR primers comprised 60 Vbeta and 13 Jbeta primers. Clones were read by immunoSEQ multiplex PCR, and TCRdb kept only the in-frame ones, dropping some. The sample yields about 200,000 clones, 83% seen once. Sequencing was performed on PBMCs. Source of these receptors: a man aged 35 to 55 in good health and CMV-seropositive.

The DNA of the CDR3 is TGTGCCAGCTCACCACCGTCCAGCGAGAACACTGAAGCTTTCTTT. Amino acid sequence: CASSPPSSENTEAFF. This chain joins TRBV18 and TRBJ1-1; no clear D. The CDR3 spans 15 residues. V gave up 0 bases and J gave up 1 base, with 9 bases separating them. CDR1 is KGHSH, CDR2 LQKENI, per germline.

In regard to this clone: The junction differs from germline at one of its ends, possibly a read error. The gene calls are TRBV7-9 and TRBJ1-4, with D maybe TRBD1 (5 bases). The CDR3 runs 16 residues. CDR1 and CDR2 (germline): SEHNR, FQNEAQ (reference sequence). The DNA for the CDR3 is TGTTCCAGCAGCCAGACCGGAGGGGTAGCTAATGAAAAACTGTTTTTT. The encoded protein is CSSSQTGGVANEKLFF.

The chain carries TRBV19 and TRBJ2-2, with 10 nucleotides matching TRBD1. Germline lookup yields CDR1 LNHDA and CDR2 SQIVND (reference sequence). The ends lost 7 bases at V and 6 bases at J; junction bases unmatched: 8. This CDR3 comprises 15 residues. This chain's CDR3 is CASKFDRGLSGELFF. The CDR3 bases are TGTGCCAGTAAATTCGACAGGGGGCTTTCCGGGGAGCTGTTTTTT.

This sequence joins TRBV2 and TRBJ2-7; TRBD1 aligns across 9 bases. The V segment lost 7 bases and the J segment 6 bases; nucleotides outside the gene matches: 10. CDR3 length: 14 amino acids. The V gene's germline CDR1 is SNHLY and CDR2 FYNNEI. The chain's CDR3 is CASIFGTGRSEQYF. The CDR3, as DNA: TGTGCCAGCATTTTCGGGACAGGGAGGTCCGAGCAGTACTTC.

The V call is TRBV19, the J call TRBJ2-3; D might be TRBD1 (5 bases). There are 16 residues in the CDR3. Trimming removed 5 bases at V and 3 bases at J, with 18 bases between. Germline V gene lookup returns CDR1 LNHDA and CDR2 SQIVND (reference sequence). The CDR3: CASSPLGRPSTDTQYF. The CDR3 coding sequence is TGTGCCAGTAGTCCTTTGGGGCGCCCTTCAACAGATACGCAGTATTTT.

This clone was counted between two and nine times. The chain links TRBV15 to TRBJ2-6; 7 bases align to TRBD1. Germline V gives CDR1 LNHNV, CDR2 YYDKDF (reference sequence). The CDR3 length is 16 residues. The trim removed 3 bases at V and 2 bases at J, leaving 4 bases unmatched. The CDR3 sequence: CATSSLRGTGANVLTF. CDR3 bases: TGTGCCACCAGCAGCCTCAGGGGGACTGGGGCCAACGTCCTGACTTTC.

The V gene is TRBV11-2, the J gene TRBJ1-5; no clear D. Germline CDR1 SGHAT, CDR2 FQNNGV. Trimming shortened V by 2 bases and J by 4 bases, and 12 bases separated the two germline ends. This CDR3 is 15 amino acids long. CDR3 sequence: CASSLSGQVNQPQHF. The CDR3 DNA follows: TGTGCCAGCAGCTTATCCGGCCAGGTGAATCAGCCCCAGCATTTT.

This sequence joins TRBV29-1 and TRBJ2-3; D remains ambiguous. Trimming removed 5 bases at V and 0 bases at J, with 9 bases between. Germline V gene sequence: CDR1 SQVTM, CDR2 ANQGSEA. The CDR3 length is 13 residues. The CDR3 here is CSVSKFSTDTQYF. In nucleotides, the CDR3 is TGCAGCGTTAGCAAGTTTAGCACAGATACGCAGTATTTT.

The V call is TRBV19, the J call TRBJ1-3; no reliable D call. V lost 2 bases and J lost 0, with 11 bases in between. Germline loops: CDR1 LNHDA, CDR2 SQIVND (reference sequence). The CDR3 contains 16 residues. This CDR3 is CASSILPAGSGNTIYF. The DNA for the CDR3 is TGTGCCAGTAGTATACTTCCGGCAGGCTCTGGAAACACCATATATTTT.

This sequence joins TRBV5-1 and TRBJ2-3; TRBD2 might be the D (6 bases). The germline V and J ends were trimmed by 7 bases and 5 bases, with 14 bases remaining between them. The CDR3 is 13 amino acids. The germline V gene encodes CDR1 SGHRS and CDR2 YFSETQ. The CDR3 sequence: CASRDGSIDTQYF. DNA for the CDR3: TGCGCCAGCCGCGACGGGAGTATAGATACGCAGTATTTT.

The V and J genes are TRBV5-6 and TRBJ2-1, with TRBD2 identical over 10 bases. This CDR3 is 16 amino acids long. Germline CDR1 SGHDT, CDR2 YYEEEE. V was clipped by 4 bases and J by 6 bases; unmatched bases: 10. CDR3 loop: CASSRAGTSVINEQFF. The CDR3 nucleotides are TGTGCCAGCAGCCGTGCCGGGACTAGCGTTATCAATGAGCAGTTCTTC.

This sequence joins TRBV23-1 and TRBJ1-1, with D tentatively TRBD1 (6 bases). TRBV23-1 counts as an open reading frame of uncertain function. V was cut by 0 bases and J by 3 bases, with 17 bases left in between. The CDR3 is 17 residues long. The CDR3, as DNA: TGCGCCAGCAGTCAATCGATCGGGCGACAGGATTACACTGAAGCTTTCTTT. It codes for CASSQSIGRQDYTEAFF.

The CDR3 nucleotides are TGTGCCAGCAGCTCCGAACTAGCGGGAGGCGGTAATGAGCAGTTCTTC. It codes for CASSSELAGGGNEQFF. V and J are TRBV7-2 and TRBJ2-1; 12 nucleotides align to TRBD2. Per germline, CDR1 SGHTA and CDR2 FQGNSA. The CDR3 has 16 residues. V was pared by 4 bases and J by 7 bases, with 8 bases of the junction left unmatched.

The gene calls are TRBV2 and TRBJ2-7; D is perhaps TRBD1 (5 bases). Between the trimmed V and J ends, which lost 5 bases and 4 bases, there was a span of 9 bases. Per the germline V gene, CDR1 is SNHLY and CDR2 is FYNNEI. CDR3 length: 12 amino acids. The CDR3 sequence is CASSSQAYEQYF. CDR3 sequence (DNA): TGTGCCAGCAGTTCACAGGCGTACGAGCAGTACTTC.